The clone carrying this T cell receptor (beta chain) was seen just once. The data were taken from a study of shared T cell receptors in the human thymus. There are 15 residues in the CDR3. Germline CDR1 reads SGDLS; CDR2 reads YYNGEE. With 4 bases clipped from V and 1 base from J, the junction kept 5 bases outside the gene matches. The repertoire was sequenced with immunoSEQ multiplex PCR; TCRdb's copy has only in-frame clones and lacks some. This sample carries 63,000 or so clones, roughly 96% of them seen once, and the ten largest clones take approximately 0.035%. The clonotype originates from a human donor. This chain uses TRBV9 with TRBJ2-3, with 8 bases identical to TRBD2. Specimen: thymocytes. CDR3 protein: CASSPQAGGTDTQYF. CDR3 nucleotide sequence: TGTGCCAGCAGCCCACAAGCGGGGGGCACAGATACGCAGTATTTT.